The 13 T cell receptor beta chains given below trace back to one sample, sequenced in a study of T cell responses to AZD1222 COVID-19 vaccine. Some clones are missing from TCRdb's copy, which holds only in-frame ones; the method was immunoSEQ multiplex PCR. The data show 150,000 to 200,000 clones, with approximately 92% seen just once and roughly 10% held by the top ten. The sample in question was peripheral blood, obtained on day 0 of AZD1222 vaccination. These receptors were taken from an adult in good health.

The chain couples TRBV28 to TRBJ1-2; D call uncertain. CDR3 length: 15 residues. V lost 5 bases to trimming and J lost 2 bases, with 15 bases between them. CDR1 is MDHEN and CDR2 is SYDVKM in the germline V gene. The CDR3 is CASSGRWGINYGYTF. The CDR3 nucleotides are TGTGCCAGCAGTGGCCGGTGGGGAATAAACTATGGCTACACCTTC.

The chain has TRBV27 and TRBJ1-2; 12 bases agree with TRBD1. With 3 bases clipped from V and 6 bases from J, the junction kept 5 bases outside the gene matches. The germline gives CDR1 MNHEY, CDR2 SMNVEV (reference sequence). The CDR3 is 15 residues long. The CDR3 nucleotides are TGTGCCAGCAGTTTTTGGGACAGGGGGCTAAATGGCTACACCTTC. Protein product: CASSFWDRGLNGYTF.

The chain carries TRBV19 and TRBJ1-6; 7 bases are a match to TRBD1. The CDR3 extends over 13 amino acids. V lost 10 bases to trimming and J lost 3 bases; unmatched junction nucleotides: 3. CDR1 is LNHDA, CDR2 SQIVND, per germline (reference sequence). CDR3 region: CATRDSYNSPLHF. The CDR3 region has the DNA TGTGCCACCCGGGACAGCTATAATTCACCCCTCCACTTT.

CDR3 in amino acids: CASSYTRGDTEAFF. CDR3 sequence (DNA): TGTGCCAGCAGCTACACCAGGGGGGACACTGAAGCTTTCTTT. This chain joins TRBV7-2 and TRBJ1-1; TRBD1 agrees at 7 bases. Germline values: CDR1 SGHTA, CDR2 FQGNSA. The J segment lost 3 bases and the V segment lost 4 bases, leaving 5 bases of the junction unmatched. The CDR3 is 14 amino acids.

This chain uses TRBV19 with TRBJ1-1; possibly TRBD1 for D (5 bases). Per germline, CDR1 LNHDA and CDR2 SQIVND (reference sequence). This CDR3 contains 16 residues. V was clipped by 4 bases and J by 0 bases, with 15 bases between them. CDR3 residues: CASSTGGLLMNTEAFF. For the CDR3, the DNA is TGTGCCAGTAGTACCGGGGGACTGCTCATGAACACTGAAGCTTTCTTT.

The V call is TRBV5-1, the J call TRBJ2-7; D might be TRBD1 (5 bases). Trimming took off 6 bases at V and 3 bases at J, with 10 bases between the two ends. CDR3 length: 12 residues. The germline V gene encodes CDR1 SGHRS and CDR2 YFSETQ. CDR3 loop: CASISRVYEQYV. CDR3 nucleotides: TGCGCCAGCATCTCCAGGGTCTACGAGCAGTACGTC.

The genes are TRBV25-1 and TRBJ2-3, with TRBD2 identical over 7 bases. The CDR3 contains 17 residues. Trimming took 3 bases from V and 3 from J; bases not matched to a gene: 12. Germline V gene data show CDR1 as MGHDK and CDR2 as SYGVNS. The CDR3 DNA is TGTGCCAGCAGTGAGACACTCGGGGGGTTTCTTACAGATACGCAGTATTTT. Protein product: CASSETLGGFLTDTQYF.

The chain combines TRBV6-5 with TRBJ1-4; 7 nucleotides line up with TRBD1. Germline V gene data show CDR1 as MNHEY and CDR2 as SVGAGI. The CDR3 covers 15 residues. The ends lost 4 bases at V and 8 bases at J; junction bases unmatched: 10. The CDR3 sequence is CASSFLDRFEEKLFF. The CDR3 DNA reads TGTGCCAGCAGTTTCTTGGACAGGTTTGAAGAAAAACTGTTTTTT.

This rearrangement joins TRBV4-1 to TRBJ1-4, with TRBD1 as a possible D gene (5 bases). With 1 base removed from V and 8 bases from J, the gap between germline ends came to 17 bases. In germline, CDR1 is MGHRA, CDR2 YSYEKL. This CDR3 has 16 amino acids. The CDR3 nucleotides are TGCGCCAGCAGCCAAGGGACTAAGGCAGGGAGGGAAAAACTGTTTTTT. This gives the protein CASSQGTKAGREKLFF.

This chain links TRBV19 with TRBJ1-2, with 7 positions matching TRBD1. The CDR3 length is 14 residues. Germline V CDR1 and CDR2: LNHDA, SQIVND (reference sequence). The V and J ends lost 4 bases and 5 bases, in that order; junction bases with no gene match: 7. The CDR3: CASSTGDRAYGYTF. Written as DNA, the CDR3 is TGTGCCAGTAGTACGGGAGACAGGGCTTATGGCTACACCTTC.

Here the CDR3 reads CASSAVLAGSSYEQYV. In nucleotides, the CDR3 is TGTGCCAGCAGTGCCGTACTAGCGGGGTCTTCCTACGAGCAGTACGTC. The chain employs TRBV6-6 and TRBJ2-7; 10 nucleotides align to TRBD2. CDR1 is MNHNY, CDR2 SVGAGI, per germline (reference sequence). The ends lost 5 bases at V and 1 base at J; junction bases unmatched: 8. This CDR3 contains 16 residues.

The V gene is TRBV5-1, the J gene TRBJ2-3; unclear D gene. The CDR3 is made up of 19 amino acids. The V and J ends lost 2 bases and 0 bases respectively, with 22 bases between them. Looked up from germline, CDR1 is SGHRS and CDR2 is YFSETQ. The CDR3 reads CASSFVPLGSQVSTDTQYF. The CDR3 nucleotides are TGCGCCAGCAGCTTTGTCCCTCTAGGTTCCCAAGTAAGCACAGATACGCAGTATTTT.

The J gene is TRBJ1-2, the V gene TRBV10-3; D unresolved. Trimming shortened V by 0 bases and J by 1 base, and 15 bases separated the two germline ends. The V gene's germline CDR1 is ENHRY and CDR2 SYGVKD. The CDR3 contains 17 residues. Here the CDR3 reads CAISESTAPKGNYGYTF. The CDR3 DNA is TGTGCCATCAGTGAGTCAACGGCTCCCAAGGGTAACTATGGCTACACCTTC.